These T cell receptor beta chains were read from a single sample in a study of cytomegalovirus exposure and HLA in healthy donors. Produced via immunoSEQ multiplex PCR; TCRdb's table is partial and in-frame only. The table shows about 98,000 clones, with 74% occurring only once. Material: PBMCs. These receptors came from a male donor in good health and CMV-seronegative. CDR3s include the opening cysteine and the closing phenylalanine or tryptophan. The order of the fields is V gene, clone size, CDR3 length, CDR3 protein. The size of a clone is reported for some rows only, either as once, few or many, or as a class for expanded clones.

V gene: TRBV27; clone size: NA; CDR3 length: 14; CDR3 protein: CASSPGTSGIEQFF
V gene: TRBV19; clone size: NA; CDR3 length: 14; CDR3 protein: CASSLRQGDYGYTF
V gene: TRBV11-1; clone size: once; CDR3 length: 13; CDR3 protein: CASSLDSLREQFF
V gene: TRBV14; clone size: NA; CDR3 length: 13; CDR3 protein: CASSQERLYGYTF
V gene: TRBV7-9; clone size: once; CDR3 length: 13; CDR3 protein: CASSLFPRYEQYF
V gene: TRBV4-2; clone size: NA; CDR3 length: 13; CDR3 protein: CASSQEEGNEQFF
V gene: TRBV6-6; clone size: NA; CDR3 length: 15; CDR3 protein: CASSYRTGGETEAFF
V gene: TRBV9; clone size: NA; CDR3 length: 16; CDR3 protein: CASSVRLGQGRNEQFF
V gene: TRBV7-8; clone size: NA; CDR3 length: 15; CDR3 protein: CASSEQGAQGNTIYF
V gene: TRBV28; clone size: NA; CDR3 length: 15; CDR3 protein: CASSLFTGYNEKLFF
V gene: TRBV30; clone size: NA; CDR3 length: 12; CDR3 protein: CAWTLTGYEQYF
V gene: TRBV27; clone size: once; CDR3 length: 15; CDR3 protein: CASTTGLAGNNEQFF
V gene: TRBV5-6; clone size: NA; CDR3 length: 17; CDR3 protein: CASSWIPTGVGTGELFF
V gene: TRBV2; clone size: NA; CDR3 length: 15; CDR3 protein: CATKARGAKSYGYTF
V gene: TRBV4-2; clone size: NA; CDR3 length: 14; CDR3 protein: CASSQWSRVGEQYF
V gene: TRBV2; clone size: NA; CDR3 length: 18; CDR3 protein: CASIGPGLAGGPSDTQYF
V gene: TRBV19; clone size: NA; CDR3 length: 14; CDR3 protein: CASSIVGQNTEAFF
V gene: TRBV9; clone size: NA; CDR3 length: 18; CDR3 protein: CASSVATGTSGSFYEQYF
V gene: TRBV9; clone size: NA; CDR3 length: 18; CDR3 protein: CASSVLAGGPGYQETQYF
V gene: TRBV10-3; clone size: NA; CDR3 length: 16; CDR3 protein: CAITSTGSQSNSGYTF
V gene: TRBV5-1; clone size: NA; CDR3 length: 15; CDR3 protein: CASSFRTGGTDTQYF
V gene: TRBV6-6; clone size: NA; CDR3 length: 15; CDR3 protein: CASSYGTGLQSPLHF
V gene: TRBV14; clone size: NA; CDR3 length: 15; CDR3 protein: CASSRTGGYYNEQFF
V gene: TRBV25-1; clone size: NA; CDR3 length: 14; CDR3 protein: CASARTGSNYEQYF
V gene: TRBV4-1; clone size: NA; CDR3 length: 15; CDR3 protein: CASSQDRDNRGEQYF
V gene: TRBV28; clone size: NA; CDR3 length: 12; CDR3 protein: CASSLRSYEQYF
V gene: TRBV7-2; clone size: NA; CDR3 length: 18; CDR3 protein: CASSLQASGKSAADTQYF
V gene: TRBV9; clone size: few; CDR3 length: 15; CDR3 protein: CASSPRTGGGEKLFF
V gene: TRBV6-4; clone size: NA; CDR3 length: 14; CDR3 protein: CASSAREGLNEQFF
V gene: TRBV28; clone size: NA; CDR3 length: 13; CDR3 protein: CATTRAGANVLTF